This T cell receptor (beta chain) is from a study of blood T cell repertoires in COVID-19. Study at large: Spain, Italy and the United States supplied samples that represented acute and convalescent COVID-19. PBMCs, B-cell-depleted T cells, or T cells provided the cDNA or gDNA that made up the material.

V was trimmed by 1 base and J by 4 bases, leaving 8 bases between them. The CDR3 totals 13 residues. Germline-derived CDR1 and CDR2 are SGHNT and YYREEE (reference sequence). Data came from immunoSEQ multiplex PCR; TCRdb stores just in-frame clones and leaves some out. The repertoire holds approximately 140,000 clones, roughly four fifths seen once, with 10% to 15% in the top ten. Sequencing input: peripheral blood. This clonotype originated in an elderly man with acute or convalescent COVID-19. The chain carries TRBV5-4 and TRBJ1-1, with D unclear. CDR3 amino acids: CASSLRGGTEAFF. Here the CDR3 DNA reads TGTGCCAGCAGCTTGCGGGGTGGCACTGAAGCTTTCTTT.